This T cell receptor (beta chain) comes out of a study of OX40 agonist ivuxolimab in advanced cancers. Study-wide findings and caveats: Undetermined was the antigen specificity of the expanded peripheral T cells.

Worth noting for this clone: What it binds is unknown.

Repertoires were generated with immunoSEQ multiplex PCR, while TCRdb's copy carries only in-frame clones and drops some. The sample lists about 58,000 clones; about 86% were seen once. Sequenced here: CD4+ or CD8+ T cells sorted from blood, sampled in a trial of the OX40 agonist ivuxolimab. The TCR sequence derives from an adult with an advanced solid tumor such as melanoma, head and neck, liver or kidney cancer.

As DNA, the CDR3 is TGTGCCAGCAGTGTAGTCTTTGGTTCTGGAAACACCATATATTTT. Its translation: CASSVVFGSGNTIYF. The chain employs TRBV2 and TRBJ1-3; D is unclear. V lost 4 bases, J lost 1 base, and 11 bases lay in between. CDR3 length equals 15 residues. Germline-derived CDR1 and CDR2 are SNHLY and FYNNEI.